The 17 T cell receptor beta chains listed next were all sequenced from one sample in a study of blood T cell repertoires in COVID-19. Only in-frame clones appear in the TCRdb table, and some are missing; sequencing was by immunoSEQ multiplex PCR. The data show more than 95,000 clones, roughly 84% seen once. Sample: peripheral blood. Receptor source: a human donor in a cohort sampled during active COVID-19.

CDR3 in amino acids: CASSPGAPSGNTIYF. DNA of the CDR3: TGTGCCAGCTCGCCAGGGGCCCCATCTGGAAACACCATATATTTT. V is TRBV7-2 and J is TRBJ1-3, with D possibly being TRBD1 (6 bases). The CDR3 length is 15 residues. In germline, CDR1 is SGHTA, CDR2 FQGNSA. Trimming shortened V by 8 bases and J by 1 base, and 15 bases separated the two germline ends. Full variable domain (remainder filled in from reference TRBV7-2 and TRBJ1-3): GAGVSQSPSNKVTEKGKDVELRCDPISGHTALYWYRQSLGQGLEFLIYFQGNSAPDKSGLPSDRFSAERTGGSVSTLTIQRTQQEDSAVYLCASSPGAPSGNTIYFGEGSWLTVV.

V usage is TRBV13 and J usage is TRBJ1-1; D uncertain. CDR3 length: 13 residues. From germline, CDR1 is PRHDT and CDR2 FYEKMQ (reference sequence). V was shortened by 3 bases and J by 1 base, with 6 bases between the two germline ends. In DNA, the CDR3 is TGTGCCAGCAGCTTTCTCCGGAACACTGAAGCTTTCTTT. Translation: CASSFLRNTEAFF.

Written as DNA, the CDR3 is TGTGCCAGCAGTTACTCGATGGACAGAGCTGGCTACACCTTC. The encoded protein is CASSYSMDRAGYTF. The rearrangement links TRBV6-5 to TRBJ1-2, with D perhaps matching TRBD1 (6 bases). The V gene lost 0 bases and the J gene lost 7 bases, with 12 bases spanning the gap. Germline CDR1 and CDR2: MNHEY and SVGAGI. CDR3 length: 14 residues.

The J gene is TRBJ2-5, the V gene TRBV7-2; D is perhaps TRBD2 (5 bases). Germline-derived CDR1 and CDR2 are SGHTA and FQGNSA. V was shortened by 6 bases and J by 2 bases, with 13 bases between the two germline ends. The CDR3 extends over 14 amino acids. CDR3 amino acids: CASSYNRDQETQYF. Written as DNA, the CDR3 is TGTGCCAGCAGTTACAACCGGGATCAAGAGACCCAGTACTTC.

V gene TRBV5-1 combines with J gene TRBJ2-2, with TRBD1 matching over 7 bases. This CDR3 spans 15 amino acids. Germline V gives CDR1 SGHRS, CDR2 YFSETQ. With 4 bases clipped from V and 4 bases from J, the junction kept 7 bases outside the gene matches. CDR3 in amino acids: CASSHDRVRTGELFF. The CDR3 coding sequence is TGCGCCAGCAGCCACGACAGGGTCCGCACCGGGGAGCTGTTTTTT.

The rearrangement links TRBV2 to TRBJ1-2; D gene uncertain. The length of the CDR3 is 14 residues. Trimming shortened V by 6 bases and J by 8 bases, and 19 bases separated the two germline ends. CDR1 is SNHLY and CDR2 is FYNNEI in the germline V gene. The CDR3 loop reads CASSAGPPEDGYTF. DNA for the CDR3: TGTGCCAGCAGCGCCGGGCCTCCGGAGGACGGCTACACCTTC.

The gene calls are TRBV6-6 and TRBJ2-1, with D maybe TRBD2 (6 bases). V was shortened by 8 bases and J by 0 bases, with 14 bases between the two germline ends. This CDR3 contains 15 residues. The V gene's germline CDR1 is MNHNY and CDR2 SVGAGI (reference sequence). The CDR3 protein is CASGGTPSSYNEQFF. CDR3 DNA sequence: TGTGCCAGCGGGGGGACTCCTAGCTCCTACAATGAGCAGTTCTTC.

The rearrangement uses TRBV10-3 and TRBJ2-7; 7 bases map to TRBD1. The germline CDR1 and CDR2 sequences are ENHRY and SYGVKD. The CDR3 covers 16 residues. V shed 0 bases, J shed 3 bases, and the junction held 8 bases outside the gene matches. The CDR3 region is CAISESPIRDSYEQYF. CDR3 in DNA: TGTGCCATCAGTGAGTCGCCTATCCGGGACAGCTACGAGCAGTACTTC.

This chain connects TRBV13 to TRBJ1-4; 10 bases map to TRBD1. The CDR3 consists of 14 residues. Trimming at V came to 4 bases and at J to 6 bases, leaving 2 bases not matched to a gene. Germline CDR1 PRHDT, CDR2 FYEKMQ (reference sequence). The CDR3 nucleotides are TGTGCCAGCAGCTCCGGGACAGGGGATGAAAAACTGTTTTTT. It codes for CASSSGTGDEKLFF.

This rearrangement joins TRBV6-5 to TRBJ2-7; D unclear. The CDR3 extends over 14 amino acids. Trimming removed 2 bases at V and 1 base at J, with 9 bases between. Germline values: CDR1 MNHEY, CDR2 SVGAGI. The CDR3 DNA reads TGTGCCAGCAGTTACGGTTTACTTTCCTACGAGCAGTACTTC. This translates into CASSYGLLSYEQYF.

In its sample, this clone was seen a few times. V usage is TRBV6-4 and J usage is TRBJ1-2; TRBD1 matches 8 bases. This CDR3 region has 15 residues. Losses at the gene ends were 2 bases for V and 4 bases for J; bases not matched to a gene: 6. The germline CDR1 and CDR2 sequences are MRHNA and SNTAGT. CDR3 region: CASSDTGQALYGYTF. DNA for the CDR3: TGTGCCAGCAGTGACACGGGACAGGCGCTCTATGGCTACACCTTC.

In its sample, this clone was seen once. The rearrangement links TRBV4-1 to TRBJ2-1; D unclear. The CDR3 is made up of 18 amino acids. Germline CDR1 is MGHRA and CDR2 is YSYEKL. V gave up 3 bases and J gave up 7 bases, with 25 bases separating them. CDR3 sequence reads: CASSQSTDRVSKRNEQFF. The CDR3 region has the DNA TGCGCCAGCAGCCAGTCTACTGACCGGGTCTCCAAAAGGAATGAGCAGTTCTTC.

V is TRBV11-2 and J is TRBJ2-1, with 7 positions matching TRBD2. The V segment lost 1 base and the J segment 4 bases; nucleotides outside the gene matches: 7. The CDR3 runs 16 residues. CDR1 and CDR2 from the germline V gene are SGHAT and FQNNGV. The CDR3 region has the DNA TGTGCCAGCAGCTTAGTGATGGCGGGAGAATACAATGAGCAGTTCTTC. Amino acids: CASSLVMAGEYNEQFF.

This sequence joins TRBV27 and TRBJ2-7, with 10 bases matching TRBD1. The CDR3 covers 14 residues. Germline assignment: CDR1 MNHEY and CDR2 SMNVEV (reference sequence). The V and J ends lost 5 bases and 3 bases, in that order; junction bases with no gene match: 4. The CDR3 DNA reads as TGTGCCAGCAGTCCTGGGACAGGGGACTACGAGCAGTACTTC. Encoded protein: CASSPGTGDYEQYF.

This chain connects TRBV7-9 to TRBJ2-7; 8 bases map to TRBD1. With V trimmed by 0 bases and J by 3 bases, 4 bases remained unmatched. The CDR3 is 15 residues long. The germline gives CDR1 SEHNR, CDR2 FQNEAQ (reference sequence). CDR3 sequence (DNA): TGTGCCAGCAGCTTAGCGGACAGGGCCTTCTACGAGCAGTACTTC. This encodes CASSLADRAFYEQYF.

J is TRBJ2-7 and V is TRBV6-5; D is possibly TRBD2 (5 bases). This CDR3 is built from 13 residues. Germline V gene sequence: CDR1 MNHEY, CDR2 SVGAGI. Trimming removed 2 bases at V and 6 bases at J, with 11 bases between. CDR3 in amino acids: CASSYIGEGEQYF. CDR3 DNA sequence: TGTGCCAGCAGTTACATCGGGGAAGGCGAGCAGTACTTC.

The chain has TRBV30 and TRBJ2-5; D is perhaps TRBD2 (6 bases). The CDR3 is 14 amino acids. The germline CDR1 and CDR2 sequences are GTSNPN and SVGIG (reference sequence). The V gene lost 0 bases and the J gene lost 5 bases, with 13 bases spanning the gap. CDR3 DNA sequence: TGTGCCTGGAGTGTTGGGGGTGGAGGGGAGACCCAGTACTTC. Translation gives CAWSVGGGGETQYF.